The 24 T cell receptor beta chains reported below all come from one sample, sequenced in a study of blood T cell repertoires in COVID-19 (dated by TCRdb to 2019 to 2021). The protocol used for the library was the immunoSEQ multiplex PCR assay. TCRdb holds this immuneACCESS table with in-frame rearrangements only. Some clones are missing; in checked studies, unresolved V genes explain under half, and the rest has no known cause. The sample records around 150,000 clones, approximately 84% of which are singletons. About a fifth of the sample is taken by the ten largest. The sequencing sample was made of peripheral blood. Receptors were obtained from a woman of 80 years or more with acute or convalescent COVID-19.

The genes are TRBV6-5 and TRBJ1-1; TRBD1 aligns across 8 bases. V lost 6 bases, J lost 4 bases, and 4 bases stayed unmatched. The V gene's germline CDR1 is MNHEY and CDR2 SVGAGI. The CDR3 length is 13 residues. The CDR3 DNA follows: TGTGCCAGCAGCCTGACAGGGGCCACTGAAGCTTTCTTT. Its translation is CASSLTGATEAFF.

The chain recombines TRBV12-5 with TRBJ2-5; 8 bases are shared with TRBD2. The CDR3 runs to 14 residues. Looked up from germline, CDR1 is LGHNT and CDR2 is FRNRAP. With V trimmed by 7 bases and J by 1 base, 5 bases remained unmatched. The CDR3 DNA sequence: TGTGCTAGTGCTATCGGGGGGGCCCAAGAGACCCAGTACTTC. Its translation is CASAIGGAQETQYF. The entire variable domain, with the rest obtained from reference TRBV12-5 and TRBJ2-5, is as follows: DARVTQTPRHKVTEMGQEVTMRCQPILGHNTVFWYRQTMMQGLELLAYFRNRAPLDDSGMPKDRFSAEMPDATLATLKIQPSEPRDSAVYFCASAIGGAQETQYFGPGTRLLVL.

This clone was observed a handful of times. The chain is built from TRBV4-3 and TRBJ1-3, with TRBD1 matching 8 bases. From germline, CDR1 is LGHNA and CDR2 YSLEER. The CDR3 runs 16 residues. Trimming removed 0 bases from V and 3 bases from J; junction bases left unmatched: 4. CDR3 protein: CASSQDARGHGNTIYF. The CDR3 region has the DNA TGCGCCAGCAGCCAAGATGCCAGGGGGCATGGAAACACCATATATTTT.

This chain links TRBV9 with TRBJ2-1; D is ambiguous. In germline, CDR1 is SGDLS, CDR2 YYNGEE. The CDR3 loop spans 15 amino acids. Trimming pared 0 bases from V and 0 bases from J, leaving 7 bases between. CDR3 loop: CASSVEPGSYNEQFF. The CDR3 nucleotides are TGTGCCAGCAGCGTAGAGCCGGGCTCCTACAATGAGCAGTTCTTC.

CDR3 region: CASSQEEAGRVQYF. The CDR3 DNA reads TGTGCCAGCAGCCAAGAGGAAGCGGGAAGGGTGCAGTATTTT. The chain couples TRBV3-1 (or the pseudogene TRBV3-2) to TRBJ2-3, with 7 bases aligning to TRBD2. J lost 11 bases, V lost 0 bases, and 8 bases had no gene match. The CDR3 is made up of 14 amino acids. Germline V gene data show CDR1 as LGHDT and CDR2 as YNNKEL (reference sequence).

The chain joins TRBV7-9 to TRBJ1-1, with D perhaps TRBD1 (6 bases). The germline gives CDR1 SEHNR, CDR2 FQNEAQ (reference sequence). Trimming took 4 bases from V and 3 from J, leaving 12 bases between them. CDR3 size: 14 residues. The CDR3 DNA sequence: TGTGCCAGCAGCTCCCAACAGGGAGACACTGAAGCTTTCTTT. As protein: CASSSQQGDTEAFF.

The J gene is TRBJ2-1, the V gene TRBV15; 7 bases match TRBD1. The germline gives CDR1 LNHNV, CDR2 YYDKDF (reference sequence). V trimming: 0 bases; J trimming: 10 bases; junction bases outside the gene matches: 3. CDR3 size: 13 residues. The CDR3 DNA reads as TGTGCCACCAGCAGAGAAGGGGGCTGGGAGCAGTTCTTC. As protein: CATSREGGWEQFF.

The V call is TRBV19, the J call TRBJ1-2; TRBD1 matches at 7 bases. CDR3 length: 15 residues. CDR1 LNHDA and CDR2 SQIVND come from the germline V gene (reference sequence). Trimming cost V 8 bases and J 0 bases; bases outside gene matches: 9. This chain's CDR3 is CASSQGPPSNYGYTF. CDR3 DNA sequence: TGTGCCAGTTCACAGGGGCCGCCTTCTAACTATGGCTACACCTTC.

This chain connects TRBV10-1 to TRBJ1-1; 7 positions match TRBD1. CDR1 is WNHNN, CDR2 SYGVQD, per germline (reference sequence). J gave up 5 bases and V 5 bases, and 5 bases lay outside the gene matches. The CDR3 extends over 13 amino acids. The CDR3 region is CASSSTGVTEAFF. The CDR3 DNA follows: TGCGCCAGCAGTAGCACAGGGGTTACTGAAGCTTTCTTT.

The V and J genes are TRBV27 and TRBJ2-1; D not certain. CDR1 MNHEY and CDR2 SMNVEV come from the germline V gene (reference sequence). The CDR3 has 11 amino acids. V was trimmed by 2 bases and J by 9 bases, leaving 5 bases between them. CDR3 amino acids: CASSLASEQFF. CDR3 DNA sequence: TGTGCCAGCAGTTTAGCCAGTGAGCAGTTCTTC.

This chain uses TRBV7-6 with TRBJ1-1, with D unclear. The CDR3 is made up of 13 amino acids. Between the trimmed V and J ends, which lost 5 bases and 1 base, there was a span of 8 bases. Germline loops: CDR1 SGHVS, CDR2 FNYEAQ. The CDR3 nucleotides read TGTGCCAGCAGCATCCAACAGAACACTGAAGCTTTCTTT. It codes for CASSIQQNTEAFF.

In its sample, this clone was seen once. The chain links TRBV5-1 to TRBJ2-2; a weak D match, TRBD2 (6 bases). Per the germline V gene, CDR1 is SGHRS and CDR2 is YFSETQ. This CDR3 contains 17 residues. Trimming removed 4 bases from V and 0 bases from J, with 16 bases in between. CDR3 protein: CASSRGGRGANTGELFF. The CDR3 DNA is TGCGCCAGCAGCCGGGGTGGGCGGGGAGCGAACACCGGGGAGCTGTTTTTT.

This clone was found a few times. This chain links TRBV19 with TRBJ1-1; tentatively, D is TRBD1 (6 bases). This CDR3 spans 13 amino acids. CDR1 and CDR2 from the germline V gene are LNHDA and SQIVND (reference sequence). V gave up 2 bases and J gave up 4 bases, with 8 bases separating them. The CDR3 loop reads CASSIQGSTEAFF. The CDR3 coding sequence is TGTGCCAGTAGTATACAGGGGAGCACTGAAGCTTTCTTT.

The V call is TRBV28, the J call TRBJ1-6, with unresolved D. V dropped 5 bases and J dropped 5 bases, with 10 bases sitting between them. This CDR3 has 14 residues. Germline V CDR1 and CDR2: MDHEN, SYDVKM. The CDR3 reads CASSKRGNNSPLHF. Written as DNA, the CDR3 is TGTGCCAGCAGTAAAAGAGGGAATAATTCACCCCTCCACTTT. Combining the CDR3 with reference TRBV28 and TRBJ1-6 gives the whole variable domain DVKVTQSSRYLVKRTGEKVFLECVQDMDHENMFWYRQDPGLGLRLIYFSYDVKMKEKGDIPEGYSVSREKKERFSLILESASTNQTSMYLCASSKRGNNSPLHFGNGTRLTVT.

The rearrangement joins TRBV5-1 to TRBJ2-5, with 12 positions matching TRBD1. Germline-derived CDR1 and CDR2 are SGHRS and YFSETQ. CDR3 size: 15 residues. V gave up 3 bases and J gave up 1 base; unmatched junction bases: 1. The DNA for the CDR3 is TGCGCCAGCAGCTCGGGACAGGGGGCCCAAGAGACCCAGTACTTC. It is translated as CASSSGQGAQETQYF. Full variable domain (outside the CDR3, taken from reference TRBV5-1 and TRBJ2-5): KAGVTQTPRYLIKTRGQQVTLSCSPISGHRSVSWYQQTPGQGLQFLFEYFSETQRNKGNFPGRFSGRQFSNSRSEMNVSTLELGDSALYLCASSSGQGAQETQYFGPGTRLLVL.

V is TRBV7-8 and J is TRBJ2-5; D is possibly TRBD2 (6 bases). Trimming stripped 1 base from V and 2 bases from J, with 11 bases between. Germline-derived CDR1 and CDR2 are SGHVS and FQNEAQ. CDR3 length: 15 residues. DNA of the CDR3: TGTGCCAGCAGCTTAGTAAGGGAGGAACAAGAGACCCAGTACTTC. It yields the protein CASSLVREEQETQYF.

CDR3 DNA: TGCAGCGTTGTAATTGCGGGGGGTCCCACAGATACGCAGTATTTT. Protein product: CSVVIAGGPTDTQYF. The chain joins TRBV29-1 to TRBJ2-3, with 8 bases lining up with TRBD2. The CDR3 runs 15 residues. Germline V gene data show CDR1 as SQVTM and CDR2 as ANQGSEA. Trimming took 4 bases from V and 2 from J; bases not matched to a gene: 8.

The chain carries TRBV7-9 and TRBJ2-1; 11 nucleotides match TRBD2. CDR3 size: 16 residues. V trimming: 4 bases; J trimming: 7 bases; junction bases outside the gene matches: 9. Germline V CDR1 and CDR2: SEHNR, FQNEAQ (reference sequence). The CDR3 nucleotides read TGTGCCAGCAGCTCATTAGCGGGAGGGTTATTGAATGAGCAGTTCTTC. It codes for CASSSLAGGLLNEQFF. The full variable domain, in which reference TRBV7-9 and TRBJ2-1 provide the parts outside the CDR3, is DTGVSQNPRHKITKRGQNVTFRCDPISEHNRLYWYRQTLGQGPEFLTYFQNEAQLEKSRLLSDRFSAERPKGSFSTLEIQRTEQGDSAMYLCASSSLAGGLLNEQFFGPGTRLTVL.

This CDR3 reads CASSTTRGVNTEAFF. CDR3 nucleotide sequence: TGTGCCAGTAGTACCACCAGGGGTGTGAACACTGAAGCTTTCTTT. The chain combines TRBV19 with TRBJ1-1, with D perhaps TRBD1 (6 bases). V dropped 4 bases and J dropped 0 bases, with 12 bases sitting between them. Germline loops: CDR1 LNHDA, CDR2 SQIVND (reference sequence). The CDR3 is made up of 15 amino acids.

The CDR3 coding sequence is TGTGCCACCAGCGGAACAGGGGGCCTCGATGAGCAGTTCTTC. Protein sequence: CATSGTGGLDEQFF. The genes are TRBV15 and TRBJ2-1; 9 bases are shared with TRBD1. This CDR3 is built from 14 residues. Germline CDR1 is LNHNV and CDR2 is YYDKDF (reference sequence). V was pared by 5 bases and J by 8 bases, with 7 bases of the junction left unmatched.

In its sample, this clone was seen a few times. The chain employs TRBV4-1 and TRBJ2-2, with D uncertain. This CDR3 contains 15 residues. The V end lost 5 bases, the J end lost 4 bases, and 14 bases lay between the germline ends. Germline V CDR1 and CDR2: MGHRA, YSYEKL. The CDR3 coding sequence is TGCGCCAGCAGCTATGAATCACGGAGCACCGGGGAGCTGTTTTTT. The encoded protein is CASSYESRSTGELFF.

This chain connects TRBV7-6 to TRBJ1-1; the match to TRBD1 covers 8 bases. V lost 1 base, J lost 4 bases, and 5 bases stayed unmatched. The germline CDR1 and CDR2 sequences are SGHVS and FNYEAQ. This CDR3 spans 15 amino acids. This CDR3 reads CASSLVQGARTEAFF. CDR3 nucleotides: TGTGCCAGCAGCTTAGTCCAGGGGGCGCGCACTGAAGCTTTCTTT.

This clone has a handful of counts. CDR3 sequence: CASSSRTSGVHEQYF. CDR3 sequence (DNA): TGTGCCAGCAGCTCCCGGACTAGCGGGGTCCACGAGCAGTACTTC. This sequence joins TRBV7-9 and TRBJ2-7; 12 nucleotides agree with TRBD2. The V and J ends lost 4 bases and 5 bases, in that order; junction bases with no gene match: 6. The CDR3 has 15 amino acids. Per the germline V gene, CDR1 is SEHNR and CDR2 is FQNEAQ (reference sequence). The variable domain in full, with the rest retrieved from reference TRBV7-9 and TRBJ2-7, is DTGVSQNPRHKITKRGQNVTFRCDPISEHNRLYWYRQTLGQGPEFLTYFQNEAQLEKSRLLSDRFSAERPKGSFSTLEIQRTEQGDSAMYLCASSSRTSGVHEQYFGPGTRLTVT.

This CDR3 is CASSQGLAGGPYYNEQFF. CDR3 in DNA: TGTGCCAGCAGTCAGGGACTAGCGGGAGGGCCTTACTACAATGAGCAGTTCTTC. The gene calls are TRBV6-2 or TRBV6-3 and TRBJ2-1; 16 nucleotides match TRBD2. The V gene's germline CDR1 is MNHEY and CDR2 SVGEGT. The CDR3 is 18 amino acids. Germline trimming cut 5 bases from V and 3 bases from J; bases unmatched to any gene: 7.